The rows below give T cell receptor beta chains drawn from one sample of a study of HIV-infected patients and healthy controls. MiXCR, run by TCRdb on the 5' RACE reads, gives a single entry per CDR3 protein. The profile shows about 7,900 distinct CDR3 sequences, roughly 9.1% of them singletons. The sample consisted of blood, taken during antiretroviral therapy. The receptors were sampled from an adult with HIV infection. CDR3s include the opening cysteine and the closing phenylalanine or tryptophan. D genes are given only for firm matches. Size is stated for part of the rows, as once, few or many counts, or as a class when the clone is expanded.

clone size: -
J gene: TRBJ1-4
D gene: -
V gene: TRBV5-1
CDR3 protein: CASSNFRGPNEKLFF
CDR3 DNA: TGCGCCAGCAGCAACTTCAGGGGACCTAATGAAAAACTGTTTTTT

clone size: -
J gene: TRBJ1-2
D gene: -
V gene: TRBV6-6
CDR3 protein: CASSSGTDYGYTF
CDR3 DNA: TGTGCCAGCAGCTCCGGGACGGACTATGGCTACACCTTC

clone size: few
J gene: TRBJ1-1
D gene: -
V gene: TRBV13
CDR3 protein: CASSRVQVMNTEAFF
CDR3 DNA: TGTGCCAGCAGCCGAGTCCAGGTTATGAACACTGAAGCTTTCTTT

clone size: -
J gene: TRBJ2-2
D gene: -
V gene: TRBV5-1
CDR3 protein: CASSLGGSNTGELFF
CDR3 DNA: TGCGCCAGCAGCTTGGGAGGTTCGAACACCGGGGAGCTGTTTTTT

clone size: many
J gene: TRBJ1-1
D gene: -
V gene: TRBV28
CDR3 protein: CASSGSGTRNTEAFF
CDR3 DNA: TGTGCCAGCAGTGGTTCCGGGACCCGGAACACTGAAGCTTTCTTT

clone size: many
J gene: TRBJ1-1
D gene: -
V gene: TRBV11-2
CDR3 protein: CASRQGPNTEAFF
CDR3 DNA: TGTGCCAGCAGACAGGGCCCGAACACTGAAGCTTTCTTT

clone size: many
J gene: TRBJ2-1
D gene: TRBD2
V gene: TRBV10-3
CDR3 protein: CAISIAGDYNEQFF
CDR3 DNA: TGTGCCATCAGTATAGCGGGAGATTACAATGAGCAGTTCTTC

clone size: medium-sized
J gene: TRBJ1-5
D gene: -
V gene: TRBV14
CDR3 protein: CASSVGQGPNQPQHF
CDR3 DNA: TGTGCCAGCAGCGTAGGTCAGGGCCCCAATCAGCCCCAGCATTTT

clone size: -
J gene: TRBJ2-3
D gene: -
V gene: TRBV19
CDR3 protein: CASSINGRDTQYF
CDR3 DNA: TGTGCCAGTAGTATCAATGGTAGAGATACGCAGTATTTT

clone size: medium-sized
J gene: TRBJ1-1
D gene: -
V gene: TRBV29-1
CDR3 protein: CSVLPPGVGGKGTEAFF
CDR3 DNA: TGCAGCGTCCTCCCCCCAGGGGTTGGGGGCAAAGGCACTGAAGCTTTCTTT

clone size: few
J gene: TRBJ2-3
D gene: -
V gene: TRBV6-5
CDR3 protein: CASSRGRVDTQYF
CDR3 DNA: TGTGCCAGCAGTCGAGGACGGGTAGATACGCAGTATTTT

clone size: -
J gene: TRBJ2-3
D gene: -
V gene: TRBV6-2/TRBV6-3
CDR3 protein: CASSTPGLRTDTQYF
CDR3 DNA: TGTGCCAGTAGCACCCCCGGACTACGCACAGATACGCAGTATTTT

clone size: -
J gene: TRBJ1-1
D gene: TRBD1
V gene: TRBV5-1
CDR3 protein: CASTEQGHEAFF
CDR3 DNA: TGCGCCAGCACCGAACAGGGGCATGAAGCTTTCTTT

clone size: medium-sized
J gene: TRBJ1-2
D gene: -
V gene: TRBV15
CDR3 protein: CATSDQQTNYGYTF
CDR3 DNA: TGTGCCACCAGCGATCAACAGACTAACTATGGCTACACCTTC

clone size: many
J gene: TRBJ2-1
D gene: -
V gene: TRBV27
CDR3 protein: CASRAGLDEQFF
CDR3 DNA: TGTGCCAGCAGGGCGGGGTTGGATGAGCAGTTCTTC

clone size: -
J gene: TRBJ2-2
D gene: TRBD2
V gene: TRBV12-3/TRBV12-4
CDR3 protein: CASSWTSGAGELFF
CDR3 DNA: TGTGCCAGCAGCTGGACTAGCGGCGCCGGGGAGCTGTTTTTT

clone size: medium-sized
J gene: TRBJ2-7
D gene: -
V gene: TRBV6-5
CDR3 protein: CASSYSVEYEQYF
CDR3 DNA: TGTGCCAGCAGTTACTCGGTAGAATACGAGCAGTACTTC

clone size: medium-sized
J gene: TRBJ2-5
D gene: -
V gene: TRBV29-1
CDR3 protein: CSVGPLEGGGETQYF
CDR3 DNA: TGCAGCGTTGGCCCCCTTGAGGGGGGGGGAGAGACCCAGTACTTC

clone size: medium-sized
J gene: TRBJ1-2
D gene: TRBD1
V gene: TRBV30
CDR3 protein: CAWSATDRGQWRIYGYTF
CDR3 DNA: TGTGCCTGGAGTGCAACTGACAGGGGGCAATGGCGTATCTATGGCTACACCTTC

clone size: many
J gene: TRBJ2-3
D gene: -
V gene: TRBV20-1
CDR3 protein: CSARDRQGKGVGDTQYF
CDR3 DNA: TGCAGTGCTAGAGATCGTCAGGGTAAAGGGGTTGGAGATACGCAGTATTTT

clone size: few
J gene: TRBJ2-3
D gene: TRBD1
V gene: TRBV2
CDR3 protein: CASKARTGGSTDTQYF
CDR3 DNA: TGTGCCAGCAAGGCGAGGACAGGGGGAAGCACAGATACGCAGTATTTT

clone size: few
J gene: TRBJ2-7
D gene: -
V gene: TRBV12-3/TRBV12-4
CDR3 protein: CASSLSGQGIPYF
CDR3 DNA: TGTGCCAGCAGTTTATCCGGGCAGGGAATTCCGTACTTC

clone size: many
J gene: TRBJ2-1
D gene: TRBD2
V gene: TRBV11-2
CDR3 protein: CASSLGLAGWDEQFF
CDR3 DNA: TGTGCCAGCAGCTTAGGGCTAGCGGGATGGGATGAGCAGTTCTTC

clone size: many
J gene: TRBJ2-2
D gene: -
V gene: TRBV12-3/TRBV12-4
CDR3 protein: CASSFVRGTGELFF
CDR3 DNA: TGTGCCAGCAGTTTTGTGAGGGGCACCGGGGAGCTGTTTTTT

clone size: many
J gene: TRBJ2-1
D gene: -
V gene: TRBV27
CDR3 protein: CASSLGSAGNEQFF
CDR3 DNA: TGTGCCAGCAGTTTGGGGAGTGCCGGCAATGAGCAGTTCTTC

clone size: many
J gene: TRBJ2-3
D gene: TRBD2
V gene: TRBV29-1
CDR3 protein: CSVDRTSGRTDTQYF
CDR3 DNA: TGCAGCGTTGATAGGACTAGCGGCCGCACAGATACGCAGTATTTT

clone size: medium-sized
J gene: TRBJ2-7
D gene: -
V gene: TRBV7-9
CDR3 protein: CASSSPPGEQYF
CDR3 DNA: TGTGCCAGCAGCTCCCCCCCGGGGGAGCAGTACTTC

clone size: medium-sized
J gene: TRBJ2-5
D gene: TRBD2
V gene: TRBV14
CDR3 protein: CASSQVAGAEETQYF
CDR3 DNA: TGTGCCAGCAGCCAGGTAGCGGGAGCAGAAGAGACCCAGTACTTC

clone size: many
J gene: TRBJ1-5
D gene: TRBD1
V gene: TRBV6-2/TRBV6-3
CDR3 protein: CASQRSGGSNQPQHF
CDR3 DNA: TGTGCCAGTCAGAGGTCAGGGGGAAGCAATCAGCCCCAGCATTTT

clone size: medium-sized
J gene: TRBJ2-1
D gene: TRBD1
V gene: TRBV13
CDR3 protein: CASSYSGTGMYNEQFF
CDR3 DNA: TGTGCCAGCAGTTATTCCGGGACAGGGATGTACAATGAGCAGTTCTTC

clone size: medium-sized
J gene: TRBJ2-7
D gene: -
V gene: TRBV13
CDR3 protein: CASSSSIIGATYEQYF
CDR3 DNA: TGTGCCAGCAGCTCTTCTATCATCGGGGCGACCTACGAGCAGTACTTC

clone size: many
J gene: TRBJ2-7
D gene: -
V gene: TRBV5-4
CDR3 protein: CASSLDPRESSYEQYF
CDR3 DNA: TGTGCCAGCAGCTTGGATCCCAGGGAAAGCTCCTACGAGCAGTACTTC

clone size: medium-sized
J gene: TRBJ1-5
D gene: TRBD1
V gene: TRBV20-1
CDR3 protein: CSAMYRGHNQPQHF
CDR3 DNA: TGCAGTGCTATGTACAGGGGTCACAATCAGCCCCAGCATTTT

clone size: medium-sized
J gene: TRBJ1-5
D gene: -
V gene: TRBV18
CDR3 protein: CASSLTGGDQPQHF
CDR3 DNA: TGTGCCAGCTCACTGACAGGAGGCGATCAGCCCCAGCATTTT

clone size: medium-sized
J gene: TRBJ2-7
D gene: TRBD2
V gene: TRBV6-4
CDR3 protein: CASSLLADGYEQYF
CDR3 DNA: TGTGCCAGCAGCTTACTAGCGGATGGATACGAGCAGTACTTC

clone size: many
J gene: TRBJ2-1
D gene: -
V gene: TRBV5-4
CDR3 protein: CASSSLEGGPGNEQFF
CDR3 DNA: TGTGCCAGCAGCTCCCTTGAGGGGGGGCCTGGAAATGAGCAGTTCTTC

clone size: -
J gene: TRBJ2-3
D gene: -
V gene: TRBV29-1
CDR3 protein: CSVVLHPSTDTQYF
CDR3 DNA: TGCAGCGTTGTTTTGCATCCTAGCACAGATACGCAGTATTTT

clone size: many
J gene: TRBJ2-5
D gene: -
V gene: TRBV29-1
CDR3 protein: CSVGDGGAETQYF
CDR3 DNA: TGCAGCGTTGGTGACGGGGGCGCAGAGACCCAGTACTTC

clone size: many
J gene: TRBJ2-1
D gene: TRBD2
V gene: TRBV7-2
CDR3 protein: CASSSPPGLAGMYNEQFF
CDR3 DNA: TGTGCCAGCAGCTCCCCCCCGGGACTAGCGGGGATGTACAATGAGCAGTTCTTC

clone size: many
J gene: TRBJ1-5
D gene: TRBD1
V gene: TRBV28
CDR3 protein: CASIARAGTGGGNQPQHF
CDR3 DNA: TGTGCCAGCATCGCACGAGCCGGGACAGGGGGAGGCAATCAGCCCCAGCATTTT

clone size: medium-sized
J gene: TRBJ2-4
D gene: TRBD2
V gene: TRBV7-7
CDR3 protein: CASSLVLAGTHLAKNIQYF
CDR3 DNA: TGTGCCAGCAGCTTAGTACTAGCGGGGACCCATCTAGCCAAAAACATTCAGTACTTC

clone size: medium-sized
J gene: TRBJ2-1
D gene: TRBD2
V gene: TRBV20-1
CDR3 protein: CSAISGSSSNEQFF
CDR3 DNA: TGCAGTGCGATCAGCGGGAGTAGTTCAAATGAGCAGTTCTTC

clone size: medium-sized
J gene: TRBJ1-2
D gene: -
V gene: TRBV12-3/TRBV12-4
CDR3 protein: CAILDLKYGYTF
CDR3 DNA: TGTGCCATCTTGGACCTCAAGTATGGCTACACCTTC

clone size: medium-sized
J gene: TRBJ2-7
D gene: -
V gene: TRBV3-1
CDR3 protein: CASGGGLSYEQYF
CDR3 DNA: TGTGCCAGCGGGGGCGGGCTCTCCTACGAGCAGTACTTC

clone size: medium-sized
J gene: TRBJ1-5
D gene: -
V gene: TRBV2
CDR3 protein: CASSRSSNQPQHF
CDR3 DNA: TGTGCCAGTAGCCGTTCTAGCAATCAGCCCCAGCATTTT